This T cell receptor (beta chain) was captured by sequencing in a study of OX40 agonist ivuxolimab in advanced cancers. Notes on the study in general: Among the least clonally expanded were partial responders at 0.1-3.0 mg/kg.

The assay was immunoSEQ multiplex PCR, and TCRdb's table has in-frame clones only and misses some. The table shows some 130,000 clones, with approximately 94% occurring only once. From germline, CDR1 is SGHTA and CDR2 FQGNSA. The CDR3 sequence is 15 residues long. Deletions cut 1 base from V and 0 bases from J, with 8 bases between. In regard to this clone: Its matching antigen is unknown.

The rearrangement joins TRBV7-2 to TRBJ2-3; D is undetermined. The receptor was isolated from an adult with an advanced solid tumor such as melanoma, head and neck, liver or kidney cancer. The sequencing here drew on CD4+ or CD8+ T cells sorted from blood, taken in a trial of the OX40 agonist ivuxolimab. CDR3 sequence reads: CASSLDHPSTDTQYF. CDR3 DNA sequence: TGTGCCAGCAGCTTAGACCACCCGAGCACAGATACGCAGTATTTT.